Below, 25 T cell receptor beta chains from the same sample are listed, as sequenced in a study of blood T cell repertoires in COVID-19. The table came from immunoSEQ multiplex PCR; TCRdb's copy has only in-frame clones and leaves some out. This table holds approximately 150,000 clones, 85% to 90% found once. Sequenced: peripheral blood. These receptors originate from a woman aged 45-59 years with active or convalescent COVID-19.

This clone appeared many times. The genes are TRBV4-1 and TRBJ2-5; TRBD1 agrees at 9 bases. CDR1 is MGHRA, CDR2 YSYEKL, per germline. This CDR3 has 16 amino acids. Trimming took 0 bases from V and 9 from J; bases not matched to a gene: 11. The DNA of the CDR3 is TGCGCCAGCAGCCAAGACTCGGTACGACAGGGGGTCCCCCAGTACTTC. Translation gives CASSQDSVRQGVPQYF.

The V call is TRBV6-5, the J call TRBJ2-2; 7 nucleotides align to TRBD2. Trimming at V came to 8 bases and at J to 0 bases, leaving 3 bases not matched to a gene. Germline CDR1 and CDR2: MNHEY and SVGAGI. The CDR3 totals 14 residues. CDR3 in DNA: TGTGCCAGCGCTCGGGGGGCGAACACCGGGGAGCTGTTTTTT. This codes for CASARGANTGELFF.

The CDR3 nucleotides read TGTGCCAGCAGTTCCTGGGGTAGCGGGAGCACAGATACGCAGTATTTT. It codes for CASSSWGSGSTDTQYF. The chain uses TRBV27 and TRBJ2-3; 7 nucleotides line up with TRBD2. Germline V gene data show CDR1 as MNHEY and CDR2 as SMNVEV (reference sequence). V gave up 4 bases and J gave up 0 bases; unmatched junction bases: 7. CDR3 size: 16 residues.

J is TRBJ2-6 and V is TRBV30, with unresolved D. The CDR3 has 16 residues. V shed 3 bases and J shed 0 bases, with 12 bases lying between them. Germline-derived CDR1 and CDR2 are GTSNPN and SVGIG (reference sequence). The CDR3 here is CAWSPSLSSGANVLTF. CDR3 DNA sequence: TGTGCCTGGAGCCCTTCTCTTAGCTCTGGGGCCAACGTCCTGACTTTC.

This clone was detected ten times or more. The J gene is TRBJ1-1, the V gene TRBV6-6; D may be TRBD1 (5 bases). CDR3 length: 16 residues. Germline loops: CDR1 MNHNY, CDR2 SVGAGI (reference sequence). Trimming removed 0 bases at V and 1 base at J, with 12 bases between. The CDR3: CASSYSVGVGNTEAFF. The CDR3 bases are TGTGCCAGCAGTTACTCGGTAGGGGTGGGGAACACTGAAGCTTTCTTT.

The chain is built from TRBV7-8 and TRBJ2-1, with 9 bases fitting TRBD1. V gave up 3 bases and J gave up 4 bases; unmatched junction bases: 7. Germline CDR1 reads SGHVS; CDR2 reads FQNEAQ. The CDR3 is 16 residues long. CDR3 in amino acids: CASSLGQGLVYNEQFF. CDR3 in DNA: TGTGCCAGCAGCTTGGGACAGGGCTTGGTTTACAATGAGCAGTTCTTC.

V is TRBV9 and J is TRBJ1-5; a weak D match, TRBD1 (5 bases). Germline CDR1 SGDLS, CDR2 YYNGEE. This CDR3 region has 13 residues. Trimming took off 4 bases at V and 5 bases at J, with 10 bases between the two ends. The CDR3 region is CASSKTGDQPQHF. In DNA form, the CDR3 reads TGTGCCAGCAGCAAAACAGGAGATCAGCCCCAGCATTTT.

This sequence joins TRBV11-2 and TRBJ2-7; D is ambiguous. Germline CDR1 SGHAT, CDR2 FQNNGV. V lost 0 bases and J lost 5, with 8 bases in between. The CDR3 is 13 amino acids. The CDR3 bases are TGTGCCAGCAGCTTAGAACTCCAGGACGAGCAGTACTTC. Protein product: CASSLELQDEQYF.

The chain joins TRBV7-9 to TRBJ2-7; perhaps TRBD1 as D (6 bases). V was cut by 4 bases and J by 0 bases, with 13 bases left in between. Looked up from germline, CDR1 is SEHNR and CDR2 is FQNEAQ (reference sequence). The CDR3 is 15 amino acids. DNA for the CDR3: TGTGCCAGCAGCTCCCCAGGGGACGGCTCCTACGAGCAGTACTTC. This encodes CASSSPGDGSYEQYF.

This sequence joins TRBV7-2 and TRBJ1-1, with 8 positions matching TRBD1. Germline V CDR1 and CDR2: SGHTA, FQGNSA. The CDR3 is 16 amino acids. V lost 5 bases, J lost 0 bases, and 8 bases stayed unmatched. CDR3 nucleotides: TGTGCCAGCAGCCGCACCAGGGGGCGCGTGAACACTGAAGCTTTCTTT. Protein: CASSRTRGRVNTEAFF. The full variable domain, its missing parts supplied by reference TRBV7-2 and TRBJ1-1, is GAGVSQSPSNKVTEKGKDVELRCDPISGHTALYWYRQSLGQGLEFLIYFQGNSAPDKSGLPSDRFSAERTGGSVSTLTIQRTQQEDSAVYLCASSRTRGRVNTEAFFGQGTRLTVV.

This chain uses TRBV6-5 with TRBJ2-3; 7 bases are shared with TRBD1. Losses at the gene ends were 8 bases for V and 5 bases for J; bases not matched to a gene: 7. The CDR3 is 13 amino acids. Per the germline V gene, CDR1 is MNHEY and CDR2 is SVGAGI. CDR3 sequence reads: CASRAGGGDTQYF. The CDR3 nucleotides are TGTGCCAGCCGGGCAGGGGGTGGAGATACGCAGTATTTT.

The CDR3 spells CASSTGVNARGTEAFF. CDR3 DNA sequence: TGTGCCAGCAGTACGGGCGTCAACGCACGGGGCACTGAAGCTTTCTTT. The V call is TRBV6-6, the J call TRBJ1-1; D gene uncertain. The CDR3 extends over 16 amino acids. Trimming took off 5 bases at V and 4 bases at J, with 20 bases between the two ends. Germline V gives CDR1 MNHNY, CDR2 SVGAGI (reference sequence).

The J gene is TRBJ2-7, the V gene TRBV30; D possibly corresponds to TRBD2 (5 bases). The V end was cut by 3 bases, the J end by 3 bases, with 21 bases between. Per the germline V gene, CDR1 is GTSNPN and CDR2 is SVGIG (reference sequence). This CDR3 contains 16 residues. CDR3 amino acids: CAWRNPPGTELYEQYF. The CDR3 nucleotides are TGTGCCTGGAGGAACCCTCCGGGAACGGAACTCTACGAGCAGTACTTC.

V and J are TRBV5-1 and TRBJ1-2, with 11 nucleotides matching TRBD1. The CDR3 length is 16 residues. Per germline, CDR1 SGHRS and CDR2 YFSETQ. After removal of 0 bases from V and 2 bases from J, the junction contained 3 bases not matched to a gene. The CDR3 DNA reads as TGCGCCAGCAGCTTGGGTGGGACAGGGGGAAACTATGGCTACACCTTC. This sequence encodes CASSLGGTGGNYGYTF. Based on the CDR3 plus reference TRBV5-1 and TRBJ1-2, the full variable domain is KAGVTQTPRYLIKTRGQQVTLSCSPISGHRSVSWYQQTPGQGLQFLFEYFSETQRNKGNFPGRFSGRQFSNSRSEMNVSTLELGDSALYLCASSLGGTGGNYGYTFGSGTRLTVV.

This clone occurred once. The V call is TRBV27, the J call TRBJ1-1, with D perhaps TRBD1 (6 bases). With 8 bases removed from V and 5 bases from J, the gap between germline ends came to 15 bases. This CDR3 is 13 amino acids long. Germline lookup yields CDR1 MNHEY and CDR2 SMNVEV (reference sequence). CDR3 residues: CASAQGRKTEAFF. CDR3 sequence (DNA): TGTGCCAGCGCTCAGGGGCGGAAGACTGAAGCTTTCTTT.

The chain links TRBV24-1 to TRBJ2-7; a possible D gene is TRBD2 (5 bases). Trimming took 7 bases from V and 0 from J, leaving 9 bases between them. Germline-derived CDR1 and CDR2 are KGHDR and SFDVKD. This CDR3 is built from 13 residues. The chain's CDR3 is CATSGKSSYEQYF. CDR3 in DNA: TGTGCCACCAGCGGGAAGAGCTCCTACGAGCAGTACTTC.

The chain joins TRBV6-6 to TRBJ1-2; D gene unclear. The CDR3 contains 12 residues. CDR1 is MNHNY and CDR2 is SVGAGI in the germline V gene (reference sequence). Between the trimmed V and J ends, which lost 0 bases and 7 bases, there was a span of 6 bases. CDR3 loop: CASSYSEGGYTF. CDR3 DNA sequence: TGTGCCAGCAGTTACTCGGAGGGTGGCTACACCTTC.

The chain employs TRBV24-1 and TRBJ1-4, with a weak D call TRBD1 (5 bases). The germline gives CDR1 KGHDR, CDR2 SFDVKD. This CDR3 is built from 12 residues. With 4 bases removed from V and 14 bases from J, the gap between germline ends came to 13 bases. As DNA, the CDR3 is TGTGCCACCAGTGACAGCGACAGTTTGCTGTTTTTT. Translating gives CATSDSDSLLFF.

This chain links TRBV19 with TRBJ1-2; no definite D call. This CDR3 comprises 12 residues. V was clipped by 8 bases and J by 7 bases, with 14 bases between them. Germline V lookup: CDR1 LNHDA, CDR2 SQIVND (reference sequence). The CDR3 DNA reads TGTGCCAGTGGTCTGACGGGTGGTGGCTACACCTTC. Translating gives CASGLTGGGYTF.

This chain uses TRBV21-1 with TRBJ2-7; TRBD2, as called in the table, went unchecked against the DNA. TRBV21-1 has pseudogene status. The CDR3 is made up of 21 amino acids. CDR3 coding DNA: TGTGCCAGCCTCGTATTTAATCCGGGACTAGCGGGAGGGCCATCTCAGTACGAGCAGTACTTC. This sequence encodes CASLVFNPGLAGGPSQYEQYF.

The chain is built from TRBV7-2 and TRBJ2-7, with 8 bases aligning to TRBD1. This CDR3 has 15 amino acids. With 4 bases clipped from V and 3 bases from J, the junction kept 8 bases outside the gene matches. Germline CDR1 reads SGHTA; CDR2 reads FQGNSA. The CDR3 DNA sequence: TGTGCCAGCAGCTCCCGGGACAGGCACGTCTACGAGCAGTACTTC. This gives the protein CASSSRDRHVYEQYF.

The chain employs TRBV18 and TRBJ1-1; TRBD1 might be the D (6 bases). Germline CDR1 is KGHSH and CDR2 is LQKENI. V gave up 3 bases and J gave up 1 base, with 12 bases separating them. The CDR3 sequence is 15 residues long. The CDR3 bases are TGTGCCAGCTCACCCGAAGGGGGTAGGAACACTGAAGCTTTCTTT. Protein: CASSPEGGRNTEAFF.

The chain links TRBV2 to TRBJ1-4, with TRBD1 matching 8 bases. V shed 3 bases and J 11 bases; nucleotides not matched to a gene: 8. The CDR3 has 14 residues. Germline V CDR1 and CDR2: SNHLY, FYNNEI. The CDR3 reads CASSEETGVRKLFF. The CDR3 DNA reads as TGTGCCAGCAGTGAGGAGACAGGGGTGAGGAAACTGTTTTTT. The whole variable domain, filled in from reference TRBV2 and TRBJ1-4, reads EPEVTQTPSHQVTQMGQEVILRCVPISNHLYFYWYRQILGQKVEFLVSFYNNEISEKSEIFDDQFSVERPDGSNFTLKIRSTKLEDSAMYFCASSEETGVRKLFFGSGTQLSVL.

The V and J genes are TRBV6-5 and TRBJ1-4; unclear D gene. Trimming removed 0 bases from V and 4 bases from J, with 9 bases in between. Germline V lookup: CDR1 MNHEY, CDR2 SVGAGI. CDR3 length: 15 amino acids. CDR3 in amino acids: CASSYSPGYNEKLFF. The CDR3 DNA is TGTGCCAGCAGTTACTCGCCCGGGTATAATGAAAAACTGTTTTTT.

V and J are TRBV11-2 and TRBJ1-3; D unclear. Germline V gene data show CDR1 as SGHAT and CDR2 as FQNNGV. V was pared by 2 bases and J by 0 bases, with 5 bases between. The CDR3 is 14 residues long. CDR3 protein: CASSLQDSGNTIYF. The CDR3 DNA reads as TGTGCCAGCAGCTTACAGGACTCTGGAAACACCATATATTTT.